The sequence of this T cell receptor (beta chain) was determined in a study of memory B cells and T cells in multiple sclerosis. Stimulus-free culture yielded autoproliferating CFSE-dim and non-proliferating CFSE-high T cells, each sequenced separately. Pooled replicate wells came from around 5x10^7 CFSE-labeled PBMCs cultured less than 8 days without stimulus. The protocol was immunoSEQ multiplex PCR, while the TCRdb copy is restricted to in-frame clones and leaves out a portion. The sample carries about 45,000 clones, 82% recorded once. Germline CDR1 and CDR2: SGHTA and FQGNSA. This CDR3 is 13 amino acids long. The V gene lost 5 bases and the J gene lost 6 bases, with 13 bases spanning the gap. The table lists this clone with a few counts. Antigen: not known.

The TCR originated in a human donor with multiple sclerosis. The sequenced sample was PBMCs from blood kept in culture. The rearrangement joins TRBV7-2 to TRBJ1-1, with D possibly being TRBD1 (5 bases). The CDR3 region has the DNA TGTGCCAGCAGCGGGGACCGGGGCCCTGAAGCTTTCTTT. Translated, it gives CASSGDRGPEAFF. Full variable domain (remainder filled in from reference TRBV7-2 and TRBJ1-1): GAGVSQSPSNKVTEKGKDVELRCDPISGHTALYWYRQSLGQGLEFLIYFQGNSAPDKSGLPSDRFSAERTGGSVSTLTIQRTQQEDSAVYLCASSGDRGPEAFFGQGTRLTVV.